The 18 T cell receptor beta chains reported below all come from one sample, sequenced in a study of blood T cells in healthy people across ages. It was with a sample-barcoded 5' primer and a J-beta primer mix that a second PCR of roughly 7 to 12 cycles was run. Each CDR3 protein gets one entry after TCRdb re-called the 5' RACE reads with MiXCR. This sample has roughly 1.9 million distinct CDR3 sequences, with approximately 39% found just once. Input material: blood. These TCRs come from a human donor in good health.

The gene calls are TRBV12-3 or TRBV12-4 and TRBJ1-2; TRBD1 agrees at 7 bases. The CDR3 runs 15 residues. Germline trimming cut 6 bases from V and 1 base from J; bases unmatched to any gene: 8. The CDR3 region is CASRTGTDLNYGYTF. Here the CDR3 DNA reads TGTGCCAGCAGGACCGGGACAGACCTTAACTATGGCTACACCTTC.

The V gene is TRBV5-1, the J gene TRBJ1-1; D uncertain. V was shortened by 2 bases and J by 1 base, with 9 bases between the two germline ends. The CDR3 is made up of 14 amino acids. Germline V gene lookup returns CDR1 SGHRS and CDR2 YFSETQ. The CDR3 nucleotides are TGCGCCAGCAGCTTATGGAATTCGAACACTGAAGCTTTCTTT. This sequence encodes CASSLWNSNTEAFF.

The V call is TRBV7-9, the J call TRBJ1-3, with no clear D. The germline V and J ends were trimmed by 1 base and 0 bases, with 13 bases remaining between them. The CDR3 is made up of 17 amino acids. Germline CDR1 is SEHNR and CDR2 is FQNEAQ (reference sequence). This CDR3 is CASSLEHVFASGNTIYF. The DNA for the CDR3 is TGTGCCAGCAGCTTAGAACATGTGTTCGCCTCTGGAAACACCATATATTTT.

This clonotype was seen a few times. V usage is TRBV24-1 and J usage is TRBJ2-1; D is unclear. The CDR3 spans 16 residues. Per germline, CDR1 KGHDR and CDR2 SFDVKD. Trimming left V 1 base short and J 7 bases short, with 16 bases between. The CDR3 protein is CATSDFYDTPENEQFF. Written as DNA, the CDR3 is TGTGCCACCAGTGATTTTTATGACACCCCTGAGAATGAGCAGTTCTTC.

In nucleotides, the CDR3 is TGCAGTGCCCATAGCGGGAGATCAGCAGATACGCAGTATTTT. Its translation is CSAHSGRSADTQYF. The chain links TRBV20-1 to TRBJ2-3; 9 bases map to TRBD2. Germline CDR1 reads DFQATT; CDR2 reads SNEGSKA (reference sequence). V lost 6 bases and J lost 4; bases outside the gene matches: 8. This CDR3 has 14 residues.

Only a few counts were recorded for this clonotype. The chain carries TRBV7-2 and TRBJ2-7; TRBD1 might be the D (5 bases). This CDR3 contains 16 residues. CDR1 and CDR2 from the germline V gene are SGHTA and FQGNSA. Trimming removed 5 bases at V and 0 bases at J, with 17 bases between. The DNA of the CDR3 is TGTGCCAGCAGCCAACCAAAGGCAGGGATCTCCTACGAGCAGTACTTC. Encoded protein: CASSQPKAGISYEQYF. The variable domain in full, completed from reference TRBV7-2 and TRBJ2-7, reads GAGVSQSPSNKVTEKGKDVELRCDPISGHTALYWYRQSLGQGLEFLIYFQGNSAPDKSGLPSDRFSAERTGGSVSTLTIQRTQQEDSAVYLCASSQPKAGISYEQYFGPGTRLTVT.

A single count supports this clonotype. The chain couples TRBV24-1 to TRBJ2-1; D gene unclear. Between the trimmed V and J ends, which lost 5 bases and 9 bases, there was a span of 13 bases. Germline CDR1 and CDR2: KGHDR and SFDVKD. This CDR3 comprises 13 residues. CDR3 loop: CATSGRILGEQFF. For the CDR3, the DNA is TGTGCCACCAGTGGAAGGATTCTGGGTGAGCAGTTCTTC.

This clonotype was counted once. The chain carries TRBV30 and TRBJ1-4; no clear D. V lost 6 bases and J 5 bases, leaving 10 bases between the germline ends. The V gene's germline CDR1 is GTSNPN and CDR2 SVGIG (reference sequence). The CDR3 extends over 12 amino acids. CDR3 sequence reads: CACQQSNEKLFF. In DNA, the CDR3 is TGTGCCTGTCAACAGTCCAATGAAAAACTGTTTTTT.

The genes are TRBV4-1 and TRBJ2-3; possibly TRBD1 for D (6 bases). The germline V gene has CDR1 MGHRA and CDR2 YSYEKL. The CDR3 spans 16 residues. The V end lost 2 bases, the J end lost 5 bases, and 17 bases lay between the germline ends. The CDR3 DNA reads as TGCGCCAGCAGCCAAATCTATGGGGGCGCGGGAGATACGCAGTATTTT. This codes for CASSQIYGGAGDTQYF.

This chain links TRBV5-1 with TRBJ2-7; tentatively, D is TRBD1 (5 bases). The CDR3 sequence is 15 residues long. In germline, CDR1 is SGHRS, CDR2 YFSETQ. V shed 4 bases and J shed 2 bases, with 16 bases lying between them. The CDR3 DNA reads TGCGCCAGCAGCGACAAGGGGAAAGATCCCTACGAGCAGTACTTC. Translated: CASSDKGKDPYEQYF.

This clonotype has only a few counts. This chain links TRBV7-8 with TRBJ2-5; a possible D gene is TRBD1 (5 bases). The tail of the sequence fits TRBJ2-7 better, so the J call may be wrong. The CDR3 loop spans 14 amino acids. Germline V lookup: CDR1 SGHVS, CDR2 FQNEAQ. The CDR3 is CASSPGRLPAEQYF. CDR3 nucleotides: TGTGCCAGCAGCCCAGGGCGCTTACCTGCCGAGCAGTACTTC.

This rearrangement joins TRBV27 to TRBJ1-2, with a tentative D call TRBD1 (5 bases). V lost 3 bases and J 0 bases, leaving 17 bases between the germline ends. The CDR3 has 17 residues. The germline V gene has CDR1 MNHEY and CDR2 SMNVEV (reference sequence). CDR3 region: CASSFRTTLSPNYGYTF. The DNA for the CDR3 is TGTGCCAGCAGTTTCCGGACAACTCTCTCCCCTAACTATGGCTACACCTTC.

V and J are TRBV4-1 and TRBJ1-5; 9 bases match TRBD1. The CDR3 is 15 amino acids. The ends lost 1 base at V and 10 bases at J; junction bases unmatched: 8. CDR1 and CDR2 from the germline V gene are MGHRA and YSYEKL. CDR3 coding DNA: TGCGCCAGCAGCCAAGGGTCGGACAGGGGACAACCCCAGCATTTT. This translates into CASSQGSDRGQPQHF.

This rearrangement joins TRBV27 to TRBJ1-4; 7 nucleotides line up with TRBD1. Germline CDR1 MNHEY, CDR2 SMNVEV (reference sequence). Trimming at V came to 7 bases and at J to 6 bases, leaving 11 bases not matched to a gene. The CDR3 is 15 amino acids. The chain's CDR3 is CASKDPETGYEKLFF. DNA for the CDR3: TGTGCCAGCAAGGACCCAGAGACAGGGTATGAAAAACTGTTTTTT.

The V gene is TRBV21-1, the J gene TRBJ2-1; the listed D gene, TRBD1, was not tested against the DNA. TRBV21-1 has pseudogene status. This CDR3 contains 14 residues. The CDR3 region is CASSKEGFPGRQFF. CDR3 sequence (DNA): TGTGCCAGCAGCAAAGAAGGATTTCCGGGACGGCAGTTCTTC.

Remarks on this clonotype: An end of the junction does not agree with germline; a read error may underlie this. This chain joins TRBV5-8 and TRBJ2-5, with 9 bases that match TRBD2. Germline V gives CDR1 SGHTS, CDR2 YDEGEE. The CDR3 is 14 amino acids. DNA for the CDR3: TGTACCAGCAGCGGCGGGGGGGCCTATGAGACCCAGTACTTC. Translating gives CTSSGGGAYETQYF.

Concerning this clonotype itself: One end of the junction varies from germline; a read error may be responsible. The gene calls are TRBV7-8 and TRBJ2-7; possible D gene TRBD1, 6 bases. Germline V gives CDR1 SGHVS, CDR2 FQNEAQ. CDR3 length: 13 amino acids. Here the CDR3 reads CASSPGQHYERYF. For the CDR3, the DNA is TGTGCCAGCAGCCCAGGACAGCACTACGAGCGGTACTTC.

The V call is TRBV7-8, the J call TRBJ2-1; no reliable D call. The CDR3 runs 15 residues. Germline V CDR1 and CDR2: SGHVS, FQNEAQ. The V gene lost 7 bases and the J gene lost 3 bases, with 16 bases spanning the gap. The CDR3 DNA sequence: TGTGCCAGCACCCCAGACCGGTACCTCTACAATGAGCAGTTCTTC. This translates into CASTPDRYLYNEQFF.